A selection of T cell receptor beta chains follows, all from one sample in a study of T cells in Graves' hyperthyroidism and ophthalmopathy. TCRdb re-analysed the multiplex PCR reads in MiXCR, keeping a single row per CDR3 protein. The sample has about 590,000 distinct CDR3 sequences, roughly 14% seen once; the top ten hold under 8%. The sample taken for sequencing was blood. Receptor source: a woman under 40 with Graves' hyperthyroidism. Each CDR3 is given with its conserved first and last residue. The D gene is left open where the match is weak. Size values are once, few and many counts, or a class for expanded clones, and some rows have none.

j_call d_call clone_size v_call cdr3_nt cdr3_aa
TRBJ2-3 . . TRBV19 TGTGCCAGTAGTGTTCGAGACGGCGGTTGGACGCAGTATTTT CASSVRDGGWTQYF
TRBJ2-3 TRBD2 many TRBV30 TGTGCCTGGAGTCTGACTAGCGGGGGTACAGATACGCAGTATTTT CAWSLTSGGTDTQYF
TRBJ2-7 . . TRBV29-1 TGCAGCGTTGGACCTTCGGACAGCCTATACTACGAGCAGTACTTC CSVGPSDSLYYEQYF
TRBJ2-7 TRBD2 . TRBV20-1 TGCAGTGCTAGTCCTAGCGGGAGTTTGCACGAGCAGTACTTC CSASPSGSLHEQYF
TRBJ1-1 . many TRBV28 TGTGCCAGCGGCGGGACTGTGAACACTGAAGCTTTCTTT CASGGTVNTEAFF
TRBJ2-3 . many TRBV5-1 TGCGCCAGCAGCTTGCCGGCAGGGGGGTCGACAGATACGCAGTATTTT CASSLPAGGSTDTQYF
TRBJ1-4 . many TRBV11-2 TGTGCCAGCAGCCCCAGGGCTACTTATAATGAAAAACTGTTTTTT CASSPRATYNEKLFF
TRBJ2-7 . many TRBV7-9 TGTGCCAGCAGCTTACTCACGGACCCGACCTACGAGCAGTACTTC CASSLLTDPTYEQYF
TRBJ2-1 TRBD2 many TRBV3-1 TGTGCCAGCAGCCAAGAGGGACGACTAGCGGGAGATGAGCAGTTCTTC CASSQEGRLAGDEQFF
TRBJ2-1 . many TRBV7-8 TGTGCCAGCAGCTTCCGGGACTCAGAACCCTACAATGAGCAGTTCTTC CASSFRDSEPYNEQFF
TRBJ2-1 TRBD2 . TRBV7-9 TGTGCCAGCAGCTTGCGGGGGGGGGGGTACAATGAGCAGTTCTTC CASSLRGGGYNEQFF
TRBJ2-7 . many TRBV6-6 TGTGCCAGCAGTTACTCGCCCGGCGGGAACTACGAGCAGTACTTC CASSYSPGGNYEQYF
TRBJ2-5 . . TRBV19 TGTGCCAGTATGGAGTCGTCTTGGGAGACCCAGTACTTC CASMESSWETQYF
TRBJ2-7 TRBD1 many TRBV18 TGTGCCAGCTCACCAGTAAGACAGGGCTACGAGCAGTACTTC CASSPVRQGYEQYF
TRBJ2-1 . many TRBV27 TGTGCCAGCAGGGACAATCAAGACAATGAGCAGTTCTTC CASRDNQDNEQFF
TRBJ2-5 . many TRBV11-1 TGTGCCAGCAGAACCGGGACCCGCGGGATCCAGGGCGGAGAGACCCAGTACTTC CASRTGTRGIQGGETQYF
TRBJ2-2 TRBD2 . TRBV10-3 TGTGCCAGCAGCCAAGCGGGAGGGACGAACACCGGGGAGCTGTTTTTT CASSQAGGTNTGELFF